The next 9 T cell receptor beta chains were all read from a single sample in a study of blood T cell repertoires in COVID-19. Some clones are missing from TCRdb's copy, which holds only in-frame ones; the method was immunoSEQ multiplex PCR. Among under 400,000 clones listed, more than 70% were seen once. Sequenced sample: PBMCs or T cells enriched from blood (not recorded which). These receptors originate from a woman between 25 and 40 years old who had been exposed to COVID-19.

This chain joins TRBV10-2 and TRBJ2-5, with a weak D call TRBD2 (6 bases). V gave up 4 bases and J gave up 5 bases, with 11 bases separating them. This CDR3 region has 13 residues. Germline V lookup: CDR1 WSHSY, CDR2 SAAADI. CDR3 protein: CASSGAGLETQYF. CDR3 DNA sequence: TGCGCCAGCAGTGGGGCGGGACTGGAGACCCAGTACTTC.

The rearrangement links TRBV30 to TRBJ1-3, with unresolved D. V shed 0 bases and J shed 4 bases, with 4 bases lying between them. Germline V gene lookup returns CDR1 GTSNPN and CDR2 SVGIG (reference sequence). The CDR3 spans 12 residues. CDR3 sequence (DNA): TGTGCCTGGAGTGTACAGGGAAACACCATATATTTT. Its translation: CAWSVQGNTIYF.

The chain joins TRBV7-2 to TRBJ2-7, with 10 bases identical to TRBD2. This CDR3 has 14 amino acids. V was clipped by 4 bases and J by 3 bases; unmatched bases: 3. In germline, CDR1 is SGHTA, CDR2 FQGNSA. The CDR3 protein is CASSWTSGNYEQYF. The CDR3 nucleotides are TGTGCCAGCAGCTGGACTAGCGGTAACTACGAGCAGTACTTC.

The chain employs TRBV6-5 and TRBJ2-1; no firm D call. CDR1 MNHEY and CDR2 SVGAGI come from the germline V gene. The CDR3 is made up of 15 amino acids. V lost 6 bases and J 6 bases, leaving 18 bases between the germline ends. CDR3 sequence reads: CASRTPVPGINEQFF. Written as DNA, the CDR3 is TGTGCCAGCAGAACCCCAGTACCAGGAATCAATGAGCAGTTCTTC.

This chain links TRBV3-1 (or the pseudogene TRBV3-2) with TRBJ2-7; 7 bases align to TRBD2. The germline gives CDR1 LGHDT, CDR2 YNNKEL (reference sequence). The ends lost 3 bases at V and 1 base at J; junction bases unmatched: 9. The CDR3 extends over 16 amino acids. As DNA, the CDR3 is TGTGCCAGCAGCCAGGGCCCGGGAGGCGGATCCTACGAGCAGTACTTC. Translated: CASSQGPGGGSYEQYF.

The J gene is TRBJ1-5, the V gene TRBV10-3, with D unclear. Germline V CDR1 and CDR2: ENHRY, SYGVKD. The length of the CDR3 is 17 residues. Trimming removed 3 bases at V and 7 bases at J, with 22 bases between. In DNA form, the CDR3 reads TGTGCCATCAGTGATGCGGGATTGGGGAGGGATTGGCAGCCCCAGCATTTT. Residues: CAISDAGLGRDWQPQHF.

As regards this clone: A single base separates this from a much larger clone, so it may be a read error. This chain connects TRBV12-5 to TRBJ1-2; D ambiguous. The CDR3 consists of 14 residues. Between the trimmed V and J ends, which lost 0 bases and 4 bases, there was a span of 9 bases. Germline V gives CDR1 LGHNT, CDR2 FRNRAP. The CDR3 is CASGLVLHSYGYTF. CDR3 DNA sequence: TGTGCTAGTGGTTTGGTACTCCACAGCTATGGCTACACCTTC.

In its sample, this clone was seen once. The chain has TRBV2 and TRBJ2-5, with D unresolved. Germline V gene sequence: CDR1 SNHLY, CDR2 FYNNEI. There are 13 residues in the CDR3. V shed 2 bases and J shed 6 bases, with 10 bases lying between them. CDR3 DNA: TGTGCCAGCAGTGAATGGCAATCCAAGACCCAGTACTTC. Translating it yields CASSEWQSKTQYF.

The chain couples TRBV28 to TRBJ2-1, with 10 bases fitting TRBD2. The germline V gene encodes CDR1 MDHEN and CDR2 SYDVKM. The CDR3 contains 19 residues. V lost 5 bases, J lost 1 base, and 14 bases stayed unmatched. The CDR3 nucleotides are TGTGCCAGCAGTCCCCTCGGGGGGGAGCGGGAGGGTTCCTACAATGAGCAGTTCTTC. Its translation is CASSPLGGEREGSYNEQFF.